The 27 T cell receptor beta chains presented below share a single source sample, sequenced in a study of OX40 agonist ivuxolimab in advanced cancers. Produced via immunoSEQ multiplex PCR; TCRdb's table is partial and in-frame only. The sample shows around 97,000 clones, 84% of them seen only once. Sequencing used CD4+ or CD8+ T cells sorted from blood, obtained in a trial of the OX40 agonist ivuxolimab. Receptors originate from an adult with an advanced solid tumor such as melanoma, head and neck, liver or kidney cancer.

This clone occurred once. The chain employs TRBV9 and TRBJ2-2; D perhaps matches TRBD1 (6 bases). The CDR3 sequence is 15 residues long. Germline V gives CDR1 SGDLS, CDR2 YYNGEE. The V and J ends lost 0 bases and 4 bases respectively, with 10 bases between them. CDR3 amino acids: CASSVAAGVTGELFF. CDR3 coding DNA: TGTGCCAGCAGCGTAGCGGCAGGGGTCACCGGGGAGCTGTTTTTT.

The chain recombines TRBV14 with TRBJ2-3; 13 bases are shared with TRBD2. CDR1 is SGHDN and CDR2 is FVKESK in the germline V gene. Trimming took 3 bases from V and 4 from J; bases not matched to a gene: 1. The CDR3 runs to 15 residues. The CDR3 spells CASSHGTSGADTQYF. In nucleotides, the CDR3 is TGTGCCAGCAGCCACGGGACTAGCGGGGCAGATACGCAGTATTTT.

This chain uses TRBV20-1 with TRBJ1-1; no clear D. Trimming removed 6 bases at V and 4 bases at J, with 9 bases between. This CDR3 region has 11 residues. Germline CDR1 and CDR2: DFQATT and SNEGSKA (reference sequence). In DNA form, the CDR3 reads TGCAGTGCCCCTCCCGGCACTGAAGCTTTCTTT. It translates to CSAPPGTEAFF.

There are a few counts of this clone. The rearrangement joins TRBV5-1 to TRBJ2-7, with TRBD1 as a possible D gene (5 bases). The V and J ends lost 4 bases and 6 bases respectively, with 14 bases between them. CDR3 length: 13 residues. Germline V lookup: CDR1 SGHRS, CDR2 YFSETQ. CDR3 in DNA: TGCGCCAGCAGCCAGGACAATTTCCGCGAGCAGTACTTC. The encoded protein is CASSQDNFREQYF.

The genes are TRBV30 and TRBJ1-1; the D gene is possibly TRBD1 (5 bases). This CDR3 comprises 13 residues. Germline-derived CDR1 and CDR2 are GTSNPN and SVGIG (reference sequence). The V gene lost 4 bases and the J gene lost 1 base, with 10 bases spanning the gap. The CDR3 is CAWNYGQNTEAFF. CDR3 coding DNA: TGTGCCTGGAATTATGGACAGAACACTGAAGCTTTCTTT.

This rearrangement joins TRBV19 to TRBJ1-2, with D possibly TRBD1 on 6 matching bases. Trimming took off 3 bases at V and 6 bases at J, with 17 bases between the two ends. From germline, CDR1 is LNHDA and CDR2 SQIVND (reference sequence). CDR3 length equals 15 residues. CDR3: CASSMSQGTGDGYTF. The CDR3 DNA reads TGTGCCAGTAGTATGTCTCAGGGGACGGGTGATGGCTACACCTTC.

This clone has a count of ten or more. The chain recombines TRBV29-1 with TRBJ1-1, with D possibly TRBD1 on 5 matching bases. The germline V gene encodes CDR1 SQVTM and CDR2 ANQGSEA. The CDR3 has 13 residues. Trimming stripped 7 bases from V and 3 bases from J, with 15 bases between. CDR3 in amino acids: CSAAGIRDTEAFF. CDR3 nucleotide sequence: TGCAGCGCCGCAGGGATAAGGGACACTGAAGCTTTCTTT.

This clone was counted a few times. The chain couples TRBV19 to TRBJ2-7; no reliable D call. The CDR3 totals 14 residues. Germline loops: CDR1 LNHDA, CDR2 SQIVND (reference sequence). The germline V and J ends were trimmed by 3 bases and 0 bases, with 9 bases remaining between them. CDR3 protein: CASSITRISYEQYF. DNA of the CDR3: TGTGCCAGTAGTATCACAAGGATCTCCTACGAGCAGTACTTC.

This clone is a singleton in its sample. The genes are TRBV9 and TRBJ1-2; D is uncertain. This CDR3 is built from 13 residues. The V and J ends lost 4 bases and 1 base respectively, with 8 bases between them. The germline CDR1 and CDR2 sequences are SGDLS and YYNGEE. CDR3 in amino acids: CASSREGNYGYTF. CDR3 nucleotide sequence: TGTGCCAGCAGCAGAGAGGGTAACTATGGCTACACCTTC.

The V gene is TRBV5-6, the J gene TRBJ2-7; TRBD2 aligns across 7 bases. After removal of 3 bases from V and 3 bases from J, the junction contained 6 bases not matched to a gene. This CDR3 contains 14 residues. Per the germline V gene, CDR1 is SGHDT and CDR2 is YYEEEE. CDR3 region: CASSWGSGNYEQYF. In DNA, the CDR3 is TGTGCCAGCAGCTGGGGCAGCGGGAACTACGAGCAGTACTTC.

V usage is TRBV5-4 and J usage is TRBJ1-2, with 8 bases matching TRBD1. The CDR3 covers 14 residues. The germline V gene encodes CDR1 SGHNT and CDR2 YYREEE (reference sequence). Germline trimming cut 3 bases from V and 7 bases from J; bases unmatched to any gene: 8. The DNA for the CDR3 is TGTGCCAGCAGCTCAGGGGGCGCAGGATCTGGCTACACCTTC. It is translated as CASSSGGAGSGYTF.

CDR3 nucleotide sequence: TGTGCCAGCAGACCTGGACAGGGCCGGAACACTGAAGCTTTCTTT. Its protein is CASRPGQGRNTEAFF. This chain joins TRBV6-5 and TRBJ1-1; 8 positions agree with TRBD1. The CDR3 is 15 residues long. Germline CDR1 reads MNHEY; CDR2 reads SVGAGI. The V gene end was trimmed by 6 bases and the J gene end by 1 base; junction bases not matched to a gene: 7.

The chain is built from TRBV7-2 and TRBJ2-7; 11 positions match TRBD2. The V gene end was trimmed by 0 bases and the J gene end by 3 bases; junction bases not matched to a gene: 7. The CDR3 runs 17 residues. CDR1 and CDR2 from the germline V gene are SGHTA and FQGNSA. In DNA, the CDR3 is TGTGCCAGCAGCTTAGCTAGCGGGGGGGCCGGGTTCTACGAGCAGTACTTC. Translating it yields CASSLASGGAGFYEQYF.

This clone was observed a few times. V and J are TRBV5-1 and TRBJ1-6, with unresolved D. The CDR3 length is 14 residues. Trimming took off 4 bases at V and 6 bases at J, with 11 bases between the two ends. Germline-derived CDR1 and CDR2 are SGHRS and YFSETQ. The CDR3 protein is CASSAAGSNSPLHF. The CDR3 DNA follows: TGCGCCAGCAGCGCAGCAGGATCTAATTCACCCCTCCACTTT.

V and J are TRBV6-5 and TRBJ2-5; D not resolved. This CDR3 is 11 amino acids long. The V and J ends lost 6 bases and 9 bases respectively, with 11 bases between them. Germline V gives CDR1 MNHEY, CDR2 SVGAGI. CDR3 region: CASRQEKSQYF. As DNA, the CDR3 is TGTGCCAGCAGACAAGAGAAGTCCCAGTACTTC.

This chain connects TRBV5-6 to TRBJ1-1; D possibly corresponds to TRBD1 (5 bases). The CDR3 loop spans 13 amino acids. V was shortened by 1 base and J by 4 bases, with 8 bases between the two germline ends. Germline CDR1 reads SGHDT; CDR2 reads YYEEEE. For the CDR3, the DNA is TGTGCCAGCAGCTTGCAGGGTCCCACTGAAGCTTTCTTT. It translates to CASSLQGPTEAFF. Supplemented by reference TRBV5-6 and TRBJ1-1, the full variable domain reads DAGVTQSPTHLIKTRGQQVTLRCSPKSGHDTVSWYQQALGQGPQFIFQYYEEEERQRGNFPDRFSGHQFPNYSSELNVNALLLGDSALYLCASSLQGPTEAFFGQGTRLTVV.

The rearrangement uses TRBV6-6 and TRBJ2-7; 8 bases fit TRBD2. The CDR3 runs 14 residues. V dropped 7 bases and J dropped 0; count of bases not matched to a gene: 5. CDR1 and CDR2 from the germline V gene are MNHNY and SVGAGI (reference sequence). The CDR3, as DNA: TGTGCCAGCACGACGGGAGGGCTCTCCTACGAGCAGTACTTC. Translated, it gives CASTTGGLSYEQYF.

The chain links TRBV30 to TRBJ2-1; 8 positions agree with TRBD2. V was pared by 4 bases and J by 1 base, with 3 bases of the junction left unmatched. From germline, CDR1 is GTSNPN and CDR2 SVGIG (reference sequence). The CDR3 has 14 amino acids. DNA of the CDR3: TGTGCCTGGAACCGGGGGGGGTCCTACAATGAGCAGTTCTTC. Protein sequence: CAWNRGGSYNEQFF.

A single count supports this clone. The rearrangement joins TRBV7-9 to TRBJ1-4; 7 bases align to TRBD1. Germline V gene lookup returns CDR1 SEHNR and CDR2 FQNEAQ (reference sequence). The CDR3 contains 15 residues. The V and J ends lost 1 base and 2 bases, in that order; junction bases with no gene match: 1. Here the CDR3 DNA reads TGTGCCAGCAGCTTAGAGGGACAGACTAATGAAAAACTGTTTTTT. Amino acid sequence: CASSLEGQTNEKLFF.

The chain uses TRBV25-1 and TRBJ1-5, with D unclear. The CDR3 has 14 amino acids. Germline V gives CDR1 MGHDK, CDR2 SYGVNS. Trimming shortened V by 2 bases and J by 5 bases, and 10 bases separated the two germline ends. Written as DNA, the CDR3 is TGTGCCAGCAGTGAAACAGAAAATTATCAGCCCCAGCATTTT. Translating gives CASSETENYQPQHF.

V gene TRBV11-3 combines with J gene TRBJ2-2; D not certain. Germline loops: CDR1 SGHNT, CDR2 YENEEA. The CDR3 has 14 residues. The ends were cut back, 3 bases at V and 4 bases at J, with 9 bases in the middle. CDR3 DNA: TGTGCCAGCAGCTTGGAAGGGCCCACCGGGGAGCTGTTTTTT. Encoded protein: CASSLEGPTGELFF.

This sequence joins TRBV5-4 and TRBJ2-5, with a tentative D call TRBD1 (5 bases). Matching the DNA end better, TRBJ2-7 makes the J call doubtful. Germline CDR1 and CDR2: SGHNT and YYREEE (reference sequence). CDR3 length: 14 amino acids. In DNA form, the CDR3 reads TGTGCCAGCAGCTTGAGGGCAGGGAAGGACGAGCAGTACTTC. Translating it yields CASSLRAGKDEQYF.

The chain couples TRBV27 to TRBJ2-3, with D tentatively TRBD1 or TRBD2 (6 bases each). The germline V gene has CDR1 MNHEY and CDR2 SMNVEV (reference sequence). The V gene lost 6 bases and the J gene lost 6 bases, with 16 bases spanning the gap. CDR3 length: 14 amino acids. DNA of the CDR3: TGTGCCAGCAGGTCCCTCGGGGGCGCGGATACGCAGTATTTT. This translates into CASRSLGGADTQYF.

This clone has only a few counts. The chain employs TRBV2 and TRBJ1-2, with 7 bases aligning to TRBD1. The J segment lost 6 bases and the V segment lost 1 base, leaving 2 bases of the junction unmatched. Germline V gives CDR1 SNHLY, CDR2 FYNNEI. CDR3 length: 13 amino acids. The CDR3 reads CASSEGTGDGYTF. In DNA, the CDR3 is TGTGCCAGCAGTGAAGGCACAGGGGATGGCTACACCTTC.

This chain connects TRBV6-5 to TRBJ1-4, with D possibly being TRBD1 (5 bases). Germline V CDR1 and CDR2: MNHEY, SVGAGI. Trimming took off 6 bases at V and 0 bases at J, with 11 bases between the two ends. The CDR3 has 15 amino acids. CDR3 residues: CASRTGGATNEKLFF. For the CDR3, the DNA is TGTGCCAGCAGGACCGGGGGAGCAACTAATGAAAAACTGTTTTTT.

The chain employs TRBV21-1 and TRBJ2-7; the table's D gene call, TRBD2, was not cross checked with the DNA. TRBV21-1 is a documented pseudogene. CDR3 length: 15 residues. The CDR3 loop is CASSSPGRGVYEQYF. The CDR3 bases are TGTGCCAGCAGCTCCCCTGGGCGGGGGGTTTACGAGCAGTACTTC.

The rearrangement joins TRBV7-2 to TRBJ2-1; 9 bases agree with TRBD2. Germline V gene sequence: CDR1 SGHTA, CDR2 FQGNSA. The V gene end was trimmed by 1 base and the J gene end by 8 bases; junction bases not matched to a gene: 6. This CDR3 has 15 amino acids. The CDR3 loop reads CASSLGGGEVDEQFF. The CDR3 region has the DNA TGTGCCAGCAGCTTAGGCGGGGGGGAGGTTGATGAGCAGTTCTTC.